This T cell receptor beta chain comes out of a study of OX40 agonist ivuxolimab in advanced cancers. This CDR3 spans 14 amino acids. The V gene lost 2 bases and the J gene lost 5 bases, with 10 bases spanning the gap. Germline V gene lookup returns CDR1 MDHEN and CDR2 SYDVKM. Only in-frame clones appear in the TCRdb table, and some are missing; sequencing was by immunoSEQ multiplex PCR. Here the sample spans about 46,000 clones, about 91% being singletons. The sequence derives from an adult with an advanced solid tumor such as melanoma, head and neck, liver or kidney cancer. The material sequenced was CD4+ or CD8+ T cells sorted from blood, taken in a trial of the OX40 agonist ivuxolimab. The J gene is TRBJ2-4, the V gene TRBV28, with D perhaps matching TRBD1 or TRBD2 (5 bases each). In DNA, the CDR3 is TGTGCCAGCAGTTTAATCGGGACCCAAAACATTCAGTACTTC. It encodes CASSLIGTQNIQYF.